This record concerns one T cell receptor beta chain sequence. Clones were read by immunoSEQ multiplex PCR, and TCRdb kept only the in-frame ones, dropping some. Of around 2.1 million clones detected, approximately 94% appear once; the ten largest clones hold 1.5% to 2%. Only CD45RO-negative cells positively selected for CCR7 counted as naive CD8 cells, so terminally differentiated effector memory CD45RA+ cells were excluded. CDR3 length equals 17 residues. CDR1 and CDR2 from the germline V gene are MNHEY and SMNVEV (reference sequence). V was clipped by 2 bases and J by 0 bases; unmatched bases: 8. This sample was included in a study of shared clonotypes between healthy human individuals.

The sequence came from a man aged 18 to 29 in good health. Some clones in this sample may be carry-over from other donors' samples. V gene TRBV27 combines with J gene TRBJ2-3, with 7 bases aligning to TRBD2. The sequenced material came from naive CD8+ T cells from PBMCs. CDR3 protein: CASSLRRRETSTDTQYF. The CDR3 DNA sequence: TGTGCCAGCAGTTTAAGGCGGCGGGAGACTAGCACAGATACGCAGTATTTT.